Shown below are 17 T cell receptor beta chains from a single sample sequenced in a study of Ad26.COV2.S vaccination and SARS-CoV-2 variants. Repertoires were generated with immunoSEQ multiplex PCR, while TCRdb's copy carries only in-frame clones and drops some. This table has 300,000 to 400,000 clones, around 86% appearing once. Treatment here: roughly 18 received Ad26.COV2.S at low or high dose, single or two shots; about 5 received placebo; per-sample allocation not given. Collection of samples fell on day 63 after the first vaccine or placebo injection. The specimen was peripheral blood, collected in a trial of Ad26.COV2.S vaccine versus placebo. Receptors were obtained from a person between 18 and 59 years old who received the Ad26.COV2.S COVID-19 vaccine or a placebo.

In this sample, this clone turned up once. This sequence joins TRBV9 and TRBJ2-3; 13 bases fit TRBD2. Losses at the gene ends were 3 bases for V and 0 bases for J; bases not matched to a gene: 7. This CDR3 is 18 amino acids long. CDR1 is SGDLS and CDR2 is YYNGEE in the germline V gene. The CDR3 nucleotides read TGTGCCAGCAGCGCCGGGACTAGCGGGGCCCTTAGCACAGATACGCAGTATTTT. Translating it yields CASSAGTSGALSTDTQYF.

The CDR3 coding sequence is TGTGCCAGTAGTATGGACAGGGGGCGTAACTATGGCTACACCTTC. Its protein product is CASSMDRGRNYGYTF. The chain joins TRBV19 to TRBJ1-2, with TRBD1 matching 11 bases. The CDR3 spans 15 residues. The germline V gene has CDR1 LNHDA and CDR2 SQIVND (reference sequence). V shed 3 bases, J shed 1 base, and the junction held 1 base outside the gene matches.

The genes are TRBV4-1 and TRBJ2-7; no clear D. Germline loops: CDR1 MGHRA, CDR2 YSYEKL. V was trimmed by 0 bases and J by 0 bases, leaving 6 bases between them. The CDR3 spans 14 residues. The CDR3 loop is CASSQEESSYEQYF. For the CDR3, the DNA is TGCGCCAGCAGCCAAGAGGAGAGCTCCTACGAGCAGTACTTC.

The chain is built from TRBV6-2 or TRBV6-3 and TRBJ2-7, with TRBD2 matching 7 bases. CDR1 MNHEY and CDR2 SVGEGT come from the germline V gene. The CDR3 has 16 amino acids. The V segment lost 2 bases and the J segment 2 bases; nucleotides outside the gene matches: 9. The CDR3 DNA follows: TGTGCCAGCAGTTACCCTTTTGCGACTAGCACCTACGAGCAGTACTTC. Translating it yields CASSYPFATSTYEQYF.

With regard to this clone: Different DNA sequences within this sample yield the same CDR3. The chain uses TRBV30 and TRBJ1-6; 7 bases align to TRBD1. Looked up from germline, CDR1 is GTSNPN and CDR2 is SVGIG (reference sequence). Trimming cost V 0 bases and J 7 bases; bases outside gene matches: 3. The CDR3 contains 14 residues. CDR3 sequence (DNA): TGTGCCTGGAGTGTACAGGGGCGCAATTCACCCCTCCACTTT. Amino acid sequence: CAWSVQGRNSPLHF.

V gene TRBV5-8 combines with J gene TRBJ1-6; the D gene is possibly TRBD1 (5 bases). This CDR3 comprises 15 residues. V was shortened by 0 bases and J by 7 bases, with 11 bases between the two germline ends. Germline assignment: CDR1 SGHTS and CDR2 YDEGEE. CDR3 DNA: TGTGCCAGCAGCTTGGCGACGGGGGGAAATTCACCCCTCCACTTT. Residues: CASSLATGGNSPLHF.

This CDR3 is CASSYSLRQETQYF. The CDR3 nucleotides are TGTGCCAGCAGTTACTCGCTAAGACAAGAGACCCAGTACTTC. The rearrangement links TRBV6-2 or TRBV6-3 to TRBJ2-5, with D unclear. CDR1 MNHEY and CDR2 SVGEGT come from the germline V gene. Between the trimmed V and J ends, which lost 0 bases and 2 bases, there was a span of 7 bases. CDR3 size: 14 residues.

The J gene is TRBJ1-5, the V gene TRBV12-3 or TRBV12-4; D gene ambiguous. The CDR3 runs to 12 residues. The germline V and J ends were trimmed by 5 bases and 9 bases, with 11 bases remaining between them. CDR3 sequence (DNA): TGTGCCAGCAGTCCTCCCTTGGGGCCCCAGCATTTT. Translation: CASSPPLGPQHF.

The CDR3 DNA is TGTGCCAGCGAGGCCAGACATAGCACAGATACGCAGTATTTT. Protein product: CASEARHSTDTQYF. This chain joins TRBV7-2 and TRBJ2-3; no definite D call. The CDR3 runs to 14 residues. Trimming pared 8 bases from V and 0 bases from J, leaving 12 bases between. Germline CDR1 is SGHTA and CDR2 is FQGNSA.

The genes are TRBV4-1 and TRBJ2-1, with 12 bases aligning to TRBD2. The CDR3 contains 16 residues. From germline, CDR1 is MGHRA and CDR2 YSYEKL. V trimming: 5 bases; J trimming: 4 bases; junction bases outside the gene matches: 6. The chain's CDR3 is CASSSGLAGIYNEQFF. The CDR3 DNA sequence: TGCGCCAGCAGCTCAGGACTAGCGGGGATTTACAATGAGCAGTTCTTC.

The chain joins TRBV5-1 to TRBJ2-3, with D uncertain. The V end was cut by 1 base, the J end by 6 bases, with 12 bases between. In germline, CDR1 is SGHRS, CDR2 YFSETQ. The CDR3 has 14 residues. CDR3 sequence: CASSLQIGPDTQYF. CDR3 nucleotide sequence: TGCGCCAGCAGCTTGCAGATAGGGCCGGATACGCAGTATTTT.

This chain connects TRBV6-5 to TRBJ1-3, with unresolved D. Per germline, CDR1 MNHEY and CDR2 SVGAGI. The CDR3 is 14 amino acids. V was clipped by 7 bases and J by 0 bases, with 10 bases between them. The CDR3 bases are TGTGCCAGCATCCAAATAAGCTCTGGAAACACCATATATTTT. It translates to CASIQISSGNTIYF.

The chain recombines TRBV5-6 with TRBJ1-2; possibly TRBD1 for D (5 bases). This CDR3 has 17 amino acids. From germline, CDR1 is SGHDT and CDR2 YYEEEE. Trimming took off 2 bases at V and 4 bases at J, with 21 bases between the two ends. The CDR3 DNA is TGTGCCAGCAGCTTACCCGGGACGACTCAACGGGGCTATGGCTACACCTTC. Translation gives CASSLPGTTQRGYGYTF.

The gene calls are TRBV19 and TRBJ2-7; perhaps TRBD1 as D (5 bases). CDR1 and CDR2 from the germline V gene are LNHDA and SQIVND (reference sequence). Trimming removed 5 bases from V and 2 bases from J, with 13 bases in between. The CDR3 extends over 14 amino acids. CDR3 sequence: CASSGRSGTYEQYF. DNA for the CDR3: TGTGCCAGTAGTGGACGGTCAGGGACCTACGAGCAGTACTTC.

CDR3 sequence reads: CASKIAGGPRHEQFF. CDR3 in DNA: TGTGCCAGCAAGATAGCGGGGGGCCCACGTCATGAGCAGTTCTTC. J is TRBJ2-1 and V is TRBV6-5; TRBD2 matches 10 bases. This CDR3 is 15 amino acids long. CDR1 MNHEY and CDR2 SVGAGI come from the germline V gene. J lost 8 bases, V lost 7 bases, and 11 bases had no gene match.

This chain links TRBV6-2 or TRBV6-3 with TRBJ1-3; the D is unclear. CDR1 is MNHEY and CDR2 is SVGEGT in the germline V gene. The V gene lost 6 bases and the J gene lost 2 bases, with 11 bases spanning the gap. CDR3 length: 14 residues. The CDR3 DNA follows: TGTGCCAGCAGCCGAATGACACCTGGAAACACCATATATTTT. This sequence encodes CASSRMTPGNTIYF.

V and J are TRBV7-2 and TRBJ2-1, with D perhaps TRBD2 (7 bases). Between the trimmed V and J ends, which lost 2 bases and 15 bases, there was a span of 14 bases. The length of the CDR3 is 12 residues. Looked up from germline, CDR1 is SGHTA and CDR2 is FQGNSA. The CDR3 DNA is TGTGCCAGCAGCTTATATAGGGGGGGCATGTTCTTC. Amino acid sequence: CASSLYRGGMFF.